Listed below are T cell receptor beta chains from one sample, sequenced in a study of early T cells in non-severe SARS-CoV-2 infection. TCRdb redid the calling of the 5' RACE reads with MiXCR, one entry per CDR3 protein. The table has some 49,000 distinct CDR3 sequences, less than 9.5% seen once. The sequencing input was whole blood. All receptors come from an adult who was a healthcare worker with PCR-confirmed SARS-CoV-2 infection or an uninfected control (not recorded which). CDR3s include the opening cysteine and the closing phenylalanine or tryptophan. The D gene is left open where the match is weak. Expanded clones get a size class; other rows say once, few or many, or leave the size out.

.	TRBV29-1	few	TRBJ2-2	CSVALTGELFF	TGCAGCGTCGCCTTAACCGGGGAGCTGTTTTTT
.	TRBV5-1	many	TRBJ2-3	CASRQDSTDTQYF	TGCGCCAGCCGTCAGGACAGCACAGATACGCAGTATTTT
TRBD2	TRBV2	few	TRBJ2-7	CASSGLSGGSEQYF	TGTGCCAGCAGTGGTCTTAGCGGGGGTAGCGAGCAGTACTTC
.	TRBV14	.	TRBJ2-3	CASSRTGTLTDTQYF	TGTGCCAGCAGCCGCACCGGGACCCTCACAGATACGCAGTATTTT
.	TRBV15	few	TRBJ2-3	CATSRENTDTQYF	TGTGCCACCAGCAGAGAAAACACAGATACGCAGTATTTT
.	TRBV6-6	many	TRBJ2-7	CASGGREGPYEQYF	TGTGCCAGCGGGGGAAGGGAAGGCCCCTACGAGCAGTACTTC
.	TRBV11-2	few	TRBJ1-1	CASSKTFSITEAFF	TGTGCCAGCAGCAAGACATTTTCGATCACTGAAGCTTTCTTT
TRBD2	TRBV6-5	.	TRBJ2-2	CASRNLAGNTGELFF	TGTGCCAGCAGGAATCTAGCGGGAAACACCGGGGAGCTGTTTTTT
.	TRBV18	few	TRBJ2-3	CASSPMAGDTQYF	TGTGCCAGCTCCCCAATGGCTGGGGATACGCAGTATTTT
TRBD2	TRBV27	.	TRBJ2-7	CASNPRAGVTYEQYF	TGTGCCAGCAACCCCCGGGCGGGGGTGACCTACGAGCAGTACTTC
TRBD1	TRBV18	many	TRBJ1-2	CASSPQTGSGYTF	TGTGCCAGCTCACCACAGACAGGGAGTGGCTACACCTTC